What follows are 26 T cell receptor beta chains derived from one specimen sequenced in a study of blood T cells in healthy people across ages. Together with a sample-barcoded 5' primer, a J-beta primer mix was included in a second PCR lasting roughly 6 to 12 cycles. MiXCR, applied by TCRdb to the 5' RACE reads, yields one record per CDR3 protein. The sample shows roughly 1.5 million distinct CDR3 sequences, roughly 43% of them seen only once. The sample was blood. All receptors come from a woman aged 18-30 years in good health.

The chain combines TRBV21-1 with TRBJ1-2. TRBV21-1 is shown as a pseudogene. The CDR3 length is 13 residues. The CDR3 DNA follows: TGTGCCAGCAGCAAATTCTCAGGCTATGGCTACACCTTC. Protein: CASSKFSGYGYTF.

CDR3 in amino acids: CASSQEGRLLAIQYF. CDR3 DNA sequence: TGCGCCAGCAGCCAAGAGGGGCGCCTGCTGGCCATTCAGTACTTC. The chain carries TRBV4-1 and TRBJ2-7; D is possibly TRBD1 (5 bases). Matching the DNA end better, TRBJ2-4 makes the J call doubtful. The V gene's germline CDR1 is MGHRA and CDR2 YSYEKL. The CDR3 covers 15 residues.

The DNA of the CDR3 is TGTGCCAGCAGCCAATTAGTTAGCACAGATACGCAGTATTTT. Encoded protein: CASSQLVSTDTQYF. The V gene is TRBV3-1, the J gene TRBJ2-3; D not resolved. CDR1 is LGHDT and CDR2 is YNNKEL in the germline V gene (reference sequence). Trimming removed 2 bases from V and 0 bases from J, with 6 bases in between. The CDR3 runs to 14 residues.

This chain joins TRBV12-3 or TRBV12-4 and TRBJ1-2; no reliable D call. The CDR3 loop spans 14 amino acids. V lost 6 bases and J lost 1, with 12 bases in between. The CDR3: CASRPTRFNYGYTF. The CDR3 bases are TGTGCCAGCAGGCCTACAAGATTTAACTATGGCTACACCTTC.

The chain combines TRBV27 with TRBJ2-2; D call uncertain. Germline CDR1 MNHEY, CDR2 SMNVEV (reference sequence). With 0 bases removed from V and 4 bases from J, the gap between germline ends came to 9 bases. The length of the CDR3 is 15 residues. CDR3 in DNA: TGTGCCAGCAGTTTATCGGCCCTCATCACCGGGGAGCTGTTTTTT. Its translation: CASSLSALITGELFF.

This chain joins TRBV11-2 and TRBJ1-2; D perhaps matches TRBD1 (6 bases). The ends were cut back, 2 bases at V and 8 bases at J, with 12 bases in the middle. The V gene's germline CDR1 is SGHAT and CDR2 FQNNGV. The CDR3 is made up of 13 amino acids. CDR3 DNA: TGTGCCAGCAGCTTACAAAACAGGGAGGGCTACACCTTC. Amino acids: CASSLQNREGYTF.

The table lists this clonotype with a few counts. The genes are TRBV12-3 or TRBV12-4 and TRBJ2-6; D gene uncertain. Trimming removed 2 bases at V and 8 bases at J, with 4 bases between. The CDR3 sequence is 12 residues long. CDR3 region: CASSLIPNVLTF. CDR3 DNA sequence: TGTGCCAGCAGTTTAATCCCCAACGTCCTGACTTTC.

In this sample, this clonotype turned up once. The V call is TRBV29-1, the J call TRBJ1-5, with D possibly matching TRBD1 (6 bases). Trimming removed 5 bases from V and 2 bases from J, with 13 bases in between. CDR3 length: 14 amino acids. CDR1 and CDR2 from the germline V gene are SQVTM and ANQGSEA. Written as DNA, the CDR3 is TGCAGCGTTTTGGTCAGGGGTGGCAATCAGCCCCAGCATTTT. Its protein is CSVLVRGGNQPQHF.

V gene TRBV25-1 combines with J gene TRBJ2-1, with unresolved D. Trimming took 7 bases from V and 6 from J, leaving 13 bases between them. The CDR3 contains 13 residues. Germline V lookup: CDR1 MGHDK, CDR2 SYGVNS. This CDR3 is CASTAGSFNEQFF. The CDR3 nucleotides are TGTGCCAGCACCGCTGGGTCGTTCAATGAGCAGTTCTTC.

The gene calls are TRBV6-2 or TRBV6-3 and TRBJ2-3; unclear D gene. The germline V gene has CDR1 MNHEY and CDR2 SVGEGT. Trimming pared 2 bases from V and 0 bases from J, leaving 9 bases between. The CDR3 has 15 residues. CDR3 sequence: CASSYGVTSTDTQYF. The CDR3 nucleotides read TGTGCCAGCAGTTACGGCGTGACTAGCACAGATACGCAGTATTTT.

The chain carries TRBV29-1 and TRBJ2-5; D is perhaps TRBD2 (5 bases). With the DNA end fitting TRBJ2-7 better, the J assignment may be wrong. The CDR3 length is 12 residues. Germline loops: CDR1 SQVTM, CDR2 ANQGSEA. The CDR3 region is CSEDSRGSEQYF. In DNA form, the CDR3 reads TGCAGCGAGGACTCCCGTGGTTCCGAGCAGTACTTC.

This chain links TRBV2 with TRBJ2-7, with 8 positions matching TRBD2. The CDR3 is 15 residues long. V shed 7 bases and J 2 bases; nucleotides not matched to a gene: 10. Germline CDR1 is SNHLY and CDR2 is FYNNEI. Here the CDR3 DNA reads TGTGCCAGCACCCGGGGGGGGCTGGAAACCTACGAGCAGTACTTC. This gives the protein CASTRGGLETYEQYF.

In its sample, this clonotype was seen many times. As DNA, the CDR3 is TGTGCCAGCAGTTTTAGAATCAATCAGCCCCAGCATTTT. Amino acids: CASSFRINQPQHF. The rearrangement links TRBV12-3 or TRBV12-4 to TRBJ1-5; D is undetermined. V shed 3 bases and J shed 3 bases, with 6 bases lying between them. CDR3 size: 13 residues.

This clonotype has just a few counts. The CDR3 nucleotides read TGTGCCAGCAGCTTAGATCTAGACTGGACCGCTAGCACAGATACGCAGTATTTT. Translating gives CASSLDLDWTASTDTQYF. This sequence joins TRBV11-2 and TRBJ2-3; D is unclear. Germline CDR1 is SGHAT and CDR2 is FQNNGV. Trimming cost V 0 bases and J 0 bases, with 16 bases left between them. CDR3 length: 18 amino acids. The whole variable domain, filled in from reference TRBV11-2 and TRBJ2-3, reads EAGVAQSPRYKIIEKRQSVAFWCNPISGHATLYWYQQILGQGPKLLIQFQNNGVVDDSQLPKDRFSAERLKGVDSTLKIQPAKLEDSAVYLCASSLDLDWTASTDTQYFGPGTRLTVL.

In DNA, the CDR3 is TGTGCCAGCAGCCGTTACCGACGGGGCTCAAATGAAAAACTGTTTTTT. Translated, it gives CASSRYRRGSNEKLFF. This rearrangement joins TRBV7-8 to TRBJ1-4, with D tentatively TRBD1 (5 bases). The CDR3 has 16 amino acids. CDR1 and CDR2 (germline): SGHVS, FQNEAQ. V lost 5 bases, J lost 5 bases, and 18 bases lay in between.

V and J are TRBV29-1 and TRBJ2-7; the match to TRBD1 covers 8 bases. J gave up 3 bases and V 6 bases, and 13 bases lay outside the gene matches. The CDR3 has 15 amino acids. Germline CDR1 SQVTM, CDR2 ANQGSEA. The CDR3 DNA is TGCAGCGTGAACGAAGTGACAGGGGCCCTCTACGAGCAGTACTTC. It codes for CSVNEVTGALYEQYF.

V usage is TRBV4-3 and J usage is TRBJ2-7; weak D call: TRBD1 (5 bases). The CDR3 contains 15 residues. The V and J ends lost 2 bases and 4 bases respectively, with 15 bases between them. Germline CDR1 reads LGHNA; CDR2 reads YSLEER. CDR3 in amino acids: CASSQTKGVGYEQYF. The CDR3, as DNA: TGCGCCAGCAGCCAAACCAAAGGGGTAGGTTACGAGCAGTACTTC.

The rearrangement uses TRBV5-5 and TRBJ1-2, with 8 positions matching TRBD1. Germline lookup yields CDR1 SGHKS and CDR2 YYEKEE (reference sequence). V shed 4 bases, J shed 8 bases, and the junction held 7 bases outside the gene matches. The CDR3 has 13 amino acids. CDR3 in amino acids: CASSPRTGWGYTF. CDR3 nucleotide sequence: TGTGCCAGCAGCCCTAGGACAGGGTGGGGCTACACCTTC.

CDR3 in DNA: TGTGCCAGCAGCCTCCTTAGGGTTCCAAGCGGGGGCCAGACCCAGTACTTC. Protein product: CASSLLRVPSGGQTQYF. The genes are TRBV2 and TRBJ2-4, with 8 bases lining up with TRBD2. The DNA end is more similar to TRBJ2-5, so the J call may be wrong. CDR3 length: 17 amino acids. From germline, CDR1 is SNHLY and CDR2 FYNNEI.

In its sample, this clonotype was seen a few times. The chain has TRBV6-5 and TRBJ2-1; 13 nucleotides align to TRBD2. CDR3 length equals 18 residues. Germline trimming cut 2 bases from V and 6 bases from J; bases unmatched to any gene: 10. Germline CDR1 reads MNHEY; CDR2 reads SVGAGI. The CDR3: CASSYRRTSGSEGNEQFF. The CDR3 nucleotides read TGTGCCAGCAGTTACCGTCGGACTAGCGGGAGTGAGGGCAATGAGCAGTTCTTC.

The rearrangement links TRBV9 to TRBJ1-1, with TRBD1 matching over 8 bases. The germline V gene encodes CDR1 SGDLS and CDR2 YYNGEE. V shed 0 bases, J shed 6 bases, and the junction held 4 bases outside the gene matches. The CDR3 has 14 amino acids. CDR3 loop: CASSVGQGAAEAFF. As DNA, the CDR3 is TGTGCCAGCAGCGTAGGGCAGGGGGCCGCTGAAGCTTTCTTT. The full variable domain, completed using reference TRBV9 and TRBJ1-1, is DSGVTQTPKHLITATGQRVTLRCSPRSGDLSVYWYQQSLDQGLQFLIQYYNGEERAKGNILERFSAQQFPDLHSELNLSSLELGDSALYFCASSVGQGAAEAFFGQGTRLTVV.

To note about this clonotype: A read error may account for a junction end that differs from germline. Here the CDR3 DNA reads TGTGCCGGCAGCCAAATCATGAACACTGAAGCTTTCTTT. It is translated as CAGSQIMNTEAFF. The rearrangement joins TRBV16 to TRBJ1-1; the D is unclear. The CDR3 is 13 amino acids. From germline, CDR1 is KGHSY and CDR2 FQNENV.

This clonotype was seen only a few times. V is TRBV2 and J is TRBJ2-3, with D tentatively TRBD1 or TRBD2 (5 bases each). Trimming cost V 11 bases and J 7 bases, with 13 bases left between them. The CDR3 is made up of 11 amino acids. Germline V gene lookup returns CDR1 SNHLY and CDR2 FYNNEI. In nucleotides, the CDR3 is TGTGCCGCCGGGACCGCCAATACGCAGTATTTT. This sequence encodes CAAGTANTQYF.

In nucleotides, the CDR3 is TGCAGCGTTGAACCGGGACAGGGATCCTACGAGCAGTACTTC. It specifies CSVEPGQGSYEQYF. The V gene is TRBV29-1, the J gene TRBJ2-7; 9 nucleotides match TRBD1. The CDR3 is 14 residues long. CDR1 and CDR2 (germline): SQVTM, ANQGSEA. Trimming at V came to 2 bases and at J to 1 base, leaving 3 bases not matched to a gene.

J is TRBJ2-7 and V is TRBV7-2; D tentatively reads TRBD1 or TRBD2 (5 bases each). CDR3 size: 18 residues. Trimming removed 6 bases at V and 3 bases at J, with 27 bases between. Germline V gene lookup returns CDR1 SGHTA and CDR2 FQGNSA. The CDR3 region is CASSSNHHRDGWIYEQYF. CDR3 DNA: TGTGCCAGCAGTTCTAACCACCACCGGGACGGCTGGATCTACGAGCAGTACTTC. The variable domain in full, with the rest retrieved from reference TRBV7-2 and TRBJ2-7, is GAGVSQSPSNKVTEKGKDVELRCDPISGHTALYWYRQSLGQGLEFLIYFQGNSAPDKSGLPSDRFSAERTGGSVSTLTIQRTQQEDSAVYLCASSSNHHRDGWIYEQYFGPGTRLTVT.

There are a few counts of this clonotype. This CDR3 reads CASSQLDRPSYGYTF. DNA for the CDR3: TGCGCCAGCAGCCAACTAGACAGGCCGAGTTATGGCTACACCTTC. This chain connects TRBV4-1 to TRBJ1-2; perhaps TRBD1 as D (6 bases). The germline CDR1 and CDR2 sequences are MGHRA and YSYEKL. The CDR3 consists of 15 residues. Between the trimmed V and J ends, which lost 2 bases and 5 bases, there was a span of 15 bases.